A selection of T cell receptor beta chains follows, all from one sample in a study of neurological immune-mediated disorders. TCRdb reprocessed the 5' RACE reads with MiXCR, giving one entry per CDR3 protein. The data show roughly 42,000 distinct CDR3 sequences, roughly 14% seen once. The sample consisted of PBMCs. The receptor set was obtained from a man aged 25-40 years in good health. Each CDR3 is given with its conserved first and last residue. Each record gives: clone size, V gene, J gene, D gene, CDR3 protein, CDR3 DNA. A D gene is named only where the DNA matches it firmly. Size tells how often a clone was seen (once, few, many) or the class of an expanded clone, and some rows leave it out.

abundance: NA
v_gene: TRBV4-2
j_gene: TRBJ1-4
d_gene: NA
CDR3aa: CASSQEGRINEKLFF
CDR3nt: TGTGCCAGCAGCCAAGAAGGCCGGATTAATGAAAAACTGTTTTTT

abundance: many
v_gene: TRBV27
j_gene: TRBJ2-7
d_gene: NA
CDR3aa: CASKSQGSSVSEQYF
CDR3nt: TGTGCCAGCAAGTCACAGGGTTCTTCGGTGAGTGAGCAGTACTTC

abundance: many
v_gene: TRBV12-3/TRBV12-4
j_gene: TRBJ2-5
d_gene: NA
CDR3aa: CASSLGFSIIQETQYF
CDR3nt: TGTGCCAGCAGCCTGGGTTTTTCGATAATCCAAGAGACCCAGTACTTC

abundance: many
v_gene: TRBV5-1
j_gene: TRBJ2-7
d_gene: TRBD1
CDR3aa: CASSHENRGEQYF
CDR3nt: TGCGCCAGCAGCCATGAAAACAGGGGAGAGCAGTACTTC

abundance: NA
v_gene: TRBV12-3/TRBV12-4
j_gene: TRBJ2-1
d_gene: TRBD1
CDR3aa: CASRRTGIRADEQFF
CDR3nt: TGTGCCAGCAGAAGGACAGGGATTCGGGCGGATGAGCAGTTCTTC

abundance: many
v_gene: TRBV20-1
j_gene: TRBJ2-5
d_gene: NA
CDR3aa: CSAKDDQETQYF
CDR3nt: TGCAGTGCCAAGGACGACCAAGAGACCCAGTACTTC

abundance: many
v_gene: TRBV5-1
j_gene: TRBJ2-7
d_gene: NA
CDR3aa: CASSSRDRGPEQYF
CDR3nt: TGCGCCAGCAGCAGCCGGGACCGGGGGCCTGAGCAGTACTTC

abundance: many
v_gene: TRBV12-3/TRBV12-4
j_gene: TRBJ2-7
d_gene: TRBD1
CDR3aa: CASSPGGQGPNEQYF
CDR3nt: TGTGCCAGCAGCCCGGGCGGACAGGGCCCCAACGAGCAGTACTTC

abundance: few
v_gene: TRBV28
j_gene: TRBJ2-7
d_gene: TRBD1
CDR3aa: CASSRDSTYEQYF
CDR3nt: TGTGCCAGCAGTAGGGACAGCACCTACGAGCAGTACTTC

abundance: many
v_gene: TRBV29-1
j_gene: TRBJ2-1
d_gene: NA
CDR3aa: CSVERGTGNNEQFF
CDR3nt: TGCAGCGTTGAAAGAGGGACTGGAAACAATGAGCAGTTCTTC

abundance: many
v_gene: TRBV3-1
j_gene: TRBJ1-1
d_gene: NA
CDR3aa: CASKGLGTEAFF
CDR3nt: TGTGCCAGCAAGGGGCTCGGCACTGAAGCTTTCTTT

abundance: many
v_gene: TRBV24-1
j_gene: TRBJ1-2
d_gene: NA
CDR3aa: CATSDAGTGSDVYTF
CDR3nt: TGTGCCACCAGTGATGCGGGCACAGGTTCAGACGTCTACACCTTC

abundance: NA
v_gene: TRBV15
j_gene: TRBJ2-7
d_gene: NA
CDR3aa: CATSKVRGLSYEQYF
CDR3nt: TGTGCCACCAGTAAAGTACGGGGATTATCCTACGAGCAGTACTTC

abundance: many
v_gene: TRBV29-1
j_gene: TRBJ1-1
d_gene: NA
CDR3aa: CSLSGGNTEAFF
CDR3nt: TGCAGCCTAAGTGGTGGGAACACTGAAGCTTTCTTT

abundance: many
v_gene: TRBV20-1
j_gene: TRBJ2-3
d_gene: TRBD2
CDR3aa: CSASHPPTSGYTDTQYF
CDR3nt: TGCAGTGCTAGTCACCCCCCCACTAGCGGGTACACAGATACGCAGTATTTT

abundance: many
v_gene: TRBV20-1
j_gene: TRBJ2-1
d_gene: NA
CDR3aa: CSARLEYNEQFF
CDR3nt: TGCAGTGCTAGACTAGAATACAATGAGCAGTTCTTC

abundance: many
v_gene: TRBV20-1
j_gene: TRBJ1-1
d_gene: NA
CDR3aa: CSARVPGGESTEAFF
CDR3nt: TGCAGTGCTAGGGTCCCGGGAGGGGAGAGCACTGAAGCTTTCTTT

abundance: NA
v_gene: TRBV5-1
j_gene: TRBJ2-4
d_gene: NA
CDR3aa: CASSLLAGAKDIRYF
CDR3nt: TGTGCCAGCAGCTTGCTGGCGGGGGCGAAGGACATTCGGTACTTC

abundance: many
v_gene: TRBV6-6
j_gene: TRBJ2-7
d_gene: NA
CDR3aa: CASSLGVGGALAEQYF
CDR3nt: TGTGCCAGCAGTTTAGGCGTTGGGGGGGCGTTGGCCGAGCAGTACTTC

abundance: many
v_gene: TRBV7-2
j_gene: TRBJ2-7
d_gene: NA
CDR3aa: CASSPRRNAFEQYF
CDR3nt: TGTGCCAGCAGCCCACGGAGGAACGCTTTCGAGCAGTACTTC

abundance: many
v_gene: TRBV7-3
j_gene: TRBJ2-1
d_gene: TRBD2
CDR3aa: CASSAGTSGSAEQFF
CDR3nt: TGTGCCAGCAGCGCCGGGACTAGCGGGAGTGCTGAGCAGTTCTTC

abundance: many
v_gene: TRBV12-3/TRBV12-4
j_gene: TRBJ2-5
d_gene: NA
CDR3aa: CASSFDGVQETQYF
CDR3nt: TGTGCCAGCAGTTTCGACGGGGTTCAAGAGACCCAGTACTTC